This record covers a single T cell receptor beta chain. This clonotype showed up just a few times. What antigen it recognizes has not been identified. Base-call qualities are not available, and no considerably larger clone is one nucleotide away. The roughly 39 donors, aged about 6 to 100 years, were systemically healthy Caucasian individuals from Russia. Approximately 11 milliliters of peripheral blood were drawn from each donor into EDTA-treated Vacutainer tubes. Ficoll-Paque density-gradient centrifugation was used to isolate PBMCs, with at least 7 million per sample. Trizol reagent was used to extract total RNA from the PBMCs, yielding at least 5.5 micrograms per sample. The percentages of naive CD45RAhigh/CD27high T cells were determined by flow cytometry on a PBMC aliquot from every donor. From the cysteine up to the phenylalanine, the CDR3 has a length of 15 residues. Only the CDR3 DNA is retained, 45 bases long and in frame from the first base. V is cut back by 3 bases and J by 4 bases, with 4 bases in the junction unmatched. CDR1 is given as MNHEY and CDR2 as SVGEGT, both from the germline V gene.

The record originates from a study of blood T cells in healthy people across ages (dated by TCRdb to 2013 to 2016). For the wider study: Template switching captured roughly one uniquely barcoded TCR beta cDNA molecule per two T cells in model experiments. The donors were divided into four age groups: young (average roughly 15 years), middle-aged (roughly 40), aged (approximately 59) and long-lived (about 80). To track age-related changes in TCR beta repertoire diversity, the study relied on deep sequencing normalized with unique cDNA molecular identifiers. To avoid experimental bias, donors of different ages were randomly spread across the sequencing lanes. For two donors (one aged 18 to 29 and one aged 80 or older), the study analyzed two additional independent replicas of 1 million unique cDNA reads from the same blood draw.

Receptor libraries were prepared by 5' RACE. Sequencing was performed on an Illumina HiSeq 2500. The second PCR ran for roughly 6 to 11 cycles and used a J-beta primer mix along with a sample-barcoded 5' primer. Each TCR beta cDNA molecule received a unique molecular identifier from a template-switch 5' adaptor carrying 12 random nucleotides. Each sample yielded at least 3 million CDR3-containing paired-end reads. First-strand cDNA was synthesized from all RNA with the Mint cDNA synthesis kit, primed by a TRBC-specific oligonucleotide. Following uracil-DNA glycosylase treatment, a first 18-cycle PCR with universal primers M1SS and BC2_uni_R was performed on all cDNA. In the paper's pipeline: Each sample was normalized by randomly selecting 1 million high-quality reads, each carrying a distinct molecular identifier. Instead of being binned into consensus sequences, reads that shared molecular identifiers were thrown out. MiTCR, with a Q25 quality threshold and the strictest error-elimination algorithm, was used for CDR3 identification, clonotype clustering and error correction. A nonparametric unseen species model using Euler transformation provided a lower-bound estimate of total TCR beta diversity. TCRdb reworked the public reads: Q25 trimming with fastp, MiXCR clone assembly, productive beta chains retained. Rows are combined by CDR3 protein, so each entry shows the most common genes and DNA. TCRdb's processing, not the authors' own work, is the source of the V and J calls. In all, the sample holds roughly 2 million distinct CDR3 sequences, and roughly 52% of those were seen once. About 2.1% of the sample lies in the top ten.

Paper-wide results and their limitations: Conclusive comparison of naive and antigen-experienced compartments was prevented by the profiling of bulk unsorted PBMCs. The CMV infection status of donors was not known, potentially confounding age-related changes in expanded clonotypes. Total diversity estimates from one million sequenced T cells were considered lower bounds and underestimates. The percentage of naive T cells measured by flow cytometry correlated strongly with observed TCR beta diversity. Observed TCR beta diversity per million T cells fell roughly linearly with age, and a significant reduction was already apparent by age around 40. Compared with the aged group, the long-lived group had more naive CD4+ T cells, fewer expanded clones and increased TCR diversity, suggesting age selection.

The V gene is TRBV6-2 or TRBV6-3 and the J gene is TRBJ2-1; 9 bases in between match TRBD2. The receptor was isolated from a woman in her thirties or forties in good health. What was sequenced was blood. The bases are TGTGCCAGCAGTTATCGGCTAGCGGGGTACAATGAGCAGTTCTTC. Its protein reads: CASSYRLAGYNEQFF.